Detailed here is one TCR beta chain. The data are from a study of blood T cell repertoires in COVID-19. About the research overall: From T cells, B-cell-depleted T cells, or PBMCs came the material, which was cDNA or gDNA.

The protocol was immunoSEQ multiplex PCR, while the TCRdb copy is restricted to in-frame clones and leaves out a portion. The profile covers about 120,000 clones, with approximately 84% appearing a single time and 7.5% taken by the ten largest. The V end lost 0 bases, the J end lost 3 bases, and 12 bases lay between the germline ends. CDR3 length equals 15 residues. From germline, CDR1 is SGDLS and CDR2 YYNGEE. Specimen: peripheral blood. The source of this sequence is a man between 65 and 79 years old with active or convalescent COVID-19. The chain combines TRBV9 with TRBJ1-2, with TRBD1 as a possible D gene (6 bases). DNA of the CDR3: TGTGCCAGCAGCGTAGCCCCGACAGGCGACTATGGCTACACCTTC. Residues: CASSVAPTGDYGYTF.